This note documents a single T cell receptor beta chain sequence. The data belong to a study of blood T cell repertoires in COVID-19. Study context: The samples span acute and convalescent COVID-19 from the United States, Italy and Spain. In each case, the material was cDNA or gDNA derived from T cells, B-cell-depleted T cells, or PBMCs.

The germline V gene encodes CDR1 SGHVS and CDR2 FQNEAQ. V lost 5 bases, J lost 2 bases, and 10 bases lay in between. The CDR3 is made up of 13 amino acids. Original methodology: Reference gene primer amplification in the assay estimated nucleated cell counts. Libraries were prepared by immunoSEQ multiplex PCR; TCRdb keeps only in-frame clonotypes and omits some of them. The DNA gave D and trimming, while V, J and clone size come from that table. The table has approximately 130,000 clones, roughly 80% seen once; the top ten hold 6.5% to 9.5%. The rearrangement joins TRBV7-8 to TRBJ2-7, with TRBD2 as a possible D gene (6 bases). The specimen was peripheral blood. The sequence was obtained from a human donor in a cohort sampled during active COVID-19. The CDR3 loop is CASSVGSTYEQYF. In DNA, the CDR3 is TGTGCCAGCAGCGTCGGGAGCACCTACGAGCAGTACTTC.